These 30 T cell receptor beta chains share one sample of origin, sequenced in a study of cytomegalovirus exposure and HLA in healthy donors. A multiplex PCR was run with 60 Vbeta primers and 13 Jbeta primers. The protocol was immunoSEQ multiplex PCR, while the TCRdb copy is restricted to in-frame clones and leaves out a portion. The table has some 210,000 clones, more than 75% seen once; the top ten hold about 3.8%. Sequenced input: PBMCs. The origin of the receptors is a male donor in good health and CMV-seronegative.

This clone has only a few counts. The gene calls are TRBV6-1 and TRBJ1-2, with TRBD1 as a possible D gene (5 bases). The ends were cut back, 3 bases at V and 4 bases at J, with 15 bases in the middle. This CDR3 region has 15 residues. Germline V lookup: CDR1 MNHNS, CDR2 SASEGT. CDR3 sequence: CASSDIHRSFYGYTF. The CDR3 bases are TGTGCCAGCAGTGATATTCACAGGTCCTTCTATGGCTACACCTTC.

The count of this clone is one. The CDR3 sequence: CASSFLSGQRNTEAFF. CDR3 nucleotides: TGTGCCAGCAGTTTCCTTTCGGGACAGCGGAACACTGAAGCTTTCTTT. The rearrangement joins TRBV6-5 to TRBJ1-1, with TRBD1 identical over 7 bases. CDR1 is MNHEY, CDR2 SVGAGI, per germline. The trim removed 4 bases at V and 1 base at J, leaving 9 bases unmatched. The CDR3 runs 16 residues.

V is TRBV5-1 and J is TRBJ1-3; TRBD1 matches at 9 bases. Losses at the gene ends were 3 bases for V and 2 bases for J; bases not matched to a gene: 6. Germline CDR1 SGHRS, CDR2 YFSETQ. The CDR3 is 16 residues long. This CDR3 is CASSSLQGAAGNTIYF. As DNA, the CDR3 is TGCGCCAGCAGCTCCCTACAGGGGGCTGCTGGAAACACCATATATTTT.

The J gene is TRBJ1-5, the V gene TRBV10-2, with D possibly being TRBD1 (5 bases). There are 14 residues in the CDR3. V shed 8 bases and J shed 0 bases, with 11 bases lying between them. Germline values: CDR1 WSHSY, CDR2 SAAADI. The CDR3 bases are TGCGCCAGCGGCGAAGGGGCTAGCAATCAGCCCCAGCATTTT. Protein sequence: CASGEGASNQPQHF.

This sequence joins TRBV19 and TRBJ2-7; D is undetermined. Trimming stripped 5 bases from V and 6 bases from J, with 8 bases between. CDR1 is LNHDA, CDR2 SQIVND, per germline (reference sequence). This CDR3 is built from 11 residues. CDR3 protein: CASSLRSEQYF. The CDR3 nucleotides read TGTGCCAGTAGTCTTCGGAGCGAGCAGTACTTC. The whole variable domain, filled in from reference TRBV19 and TRBJ2-7, reads DGGITQSPKYLFRKEGQNVTLSCEQNLNHDAMYWYRQDPGQGLRLIYYSQIVNDFQKGDIAEGYSVSREKKESFPLTVTSAQKNPTAFYLCASSLRSEQYFGPGTRLTVT.

V usage is TRBV4-1 and J usage is TRBJ2-5; 8 nucleotides line up with TRBD2. CDR1 is MGHRA, CDR2 YSYEKL, per germline. This CDR3 has 15 amino acids. The ends lost 5 bases at V and 5 bases at J; junction bases unmatched: 10. CDR3 nucleotide sequence: TGCGCCAGCAGCGAAATAGCGGGATTGGGGGAGACCCAGTACTTC. Translated: CASSEIAGLGETQYF.

The chain combines TRBV19 with TRBJ2-7; weak D call: TRBD2 (5 bases). The CDR3 has 11 amino acids. Trimming pared 8 bases from V and 4 bases from J, leaving 9 bases between. Germline values: CDR1 LNHDA, CDR2 SQIVND (reference sequence). CDR3 sequence: CASSEGYEQYF. In nucleotides, the CDR3 is TGTGCCAGTTCTGAGGGATACGAGCAGTACTTC.

The sample holds one count of this clone. The chain couples TRBV6-6 to TRBJ1-1, with 8 bases aligning to TRBD1. The CDR3 is 14 amino acids. V lost 9 bases, J lost 0 bases, and 6 bases stayed unmatched. Germline CDR1 is MNHNY and CDR2 is SVGAGI (reference sequence). The CDR3 protein is CASGNRGLNTEAFF. The CDR3 coding sequence is TGTGCCAGTGGAAACAGGGGGTTGAACACTGAAGCTTTCTTT.

This rearrangement joins TRBV28 to TRBJ1-1; 9 bases match TRBD1. Germline V gene data show CDR1 as MDHEN and CDR2 as SYDVKM. The CDR3 is 17 residues long. J gave up 5 bases and V 5 bases, and 15 bases lay outside the gene matches. CDR3: CASSLGQGGMMRTEAFF. CDR3 nucleotides: TGTGCCAGCAGTCTGGGACAGGGAGGAATGATGAGGACTGAAGCTTTCTTT.

V usage is TRBV6-6 and J usage is TRBJ2-5; no reliable D call. The length of the CDR3 is 14 residues. CDR1 is MNHNY, CDR2 SVGAGI, per germline (reference sequence). V was clipped by 1 base and J by 2 bases, with 8 bases between them. The CDR3 spells CASSYFGEQETQYF. In DNA, the CDR3 is TGTGCCAGCAGTTACTTCGGAGAGCAAGAGACCCAGTACTTC.

The chain couples TRBV4-1 to TRBJ2-7, with TRBD2 as a possible D gene (6 bases). Trimming left V 3 bases short and J 0 bases short, with 12 bases between. There are 15 residues in the CDR3. The germline CDR1 and CDR2 sequences are MGHRA and YSYEKL. CDR3: CASSQTASDSYEQYF. CDR3 nucleotide sequence: TGCGCCAGCAGCCAGACGGCTAGCGACTCCTACGAGCAGTACTTC.

The rearrangement links TRBV18 to TRBJ2-2, with D perhaps matching TRBD2 (5 bases). The CDR3 runs 16 residues. Trimming cost V 5 bases and J 0 bases, with 13 bases left between them. Germline V gene data show CDR1 as KGHSH and CDR2 as LQKENI. The CDR3 DNA reads TGTGCCAGCTCAGAACTAGAGTCCGCGAACACCGGGGAGCTGTTTTTT. Translation: CASSELESANTGELFF.

The V gene is TRBV7-8, the J gene TRBJ2-2; D may be TRBD2 (6 bases). This CDR3 contains 18 residues. The germline CDR1 and CDR2 sequences are SGHVS and FQNEAQ. Trimming pared 3 bases from V and 2 bases from J, leaving 19 bases between. The CDR3 DNA sequence: TGTGCCAGCAGCTTCCCTCGGGACCCCGGGGGTAACACCGGGGAGCTGTTTTTT. Translation gives CASSFPRDPGGNTGELFF. Full variable domain (missing parts from reference TRBV7-8 and TRBJ2-2): GAGVSQSPRYKVAKRGQDVALRCDPISGHVSLFWYQQALGQGPEFLTYFQNEAQLDKSGLPSDRFFAERPEGSVSTLKIQRTQQEDSAVYLCASSFPRDPGGNTGELFFGEGSRLTVL.

This clone was detected once. The V gene is TRBV7-9, the J gene TRBJ2-3; 7 nucleotides agree with TRBD2. Losses at the gene ends were 1 base for V and 6 bases for J; bases not matched to a gene: 1. The germline gives CDR1 SEHNR, CDR2 FQNEAQ (reference sequence). The CDR3 contains 13 residues. The CDR3 sequence: CASSLGEGDTQYF. The CDR3 DNA follows: TGTGCCAGCAGCTTAGGGGAGGGGGATACGCAGTATTTT. The variable domain in full, completed from reference TRBV7-9 and TRBJ2-3, reads DTGVSQNPRHKITKRGQNVTFRCDPISEHNRLYWYRQTLGQGPEFLTYFQNEAQLEKSRLLSDRFSAERPKGSFSTLEIQRTEQGDSAMYLCASSLGEGDTQYFGPGTRLTVL.

The rearrangement links TRBV30 to TRBJ1-1; unclear D gene. Looked up from germline, CDR1 is GTSNPN and CDR2 is SVGIG (reference sequence). This CDR3 region has 15 residues. The V and J ends lost 0 bases and 0 bases respectively, with 11 bases between them. For the CDR3, the DNA is TGTGCCTGGAGTGTAACAAGCGGGTTGAACACTGAAGCTTTCTTT. Protein product: CAWSVTSGLNTEAFF.

J is TRBJ2-7 and V is TRBV5-6; 12 bases line up with TRBD2. CDR1 and CDR2 from the germline V gene are SGHDT and YYEEEE. V was clipped by 1 base and J by 9 bases; unmatched bases: 5. The CDR3 length is 14 residues. The CDR3 sequence: CASSLLAGGMGQYF. CDR3 sequence (DNA): TGTGCCAGCAGCTTGCTAGCGGGAGGGATGGGGCAGTACTTC. Filled out from reference TRBV5-6 and TRBJ2-7, the complete variable domain reads DAGVTQSPTHLIKTRGQQVTLRCSPKSGHDTVSWYQQALGQGPQFIFQYYEEEERQRGNFPDRFSGHQFPNYSSELNVNALLLGDSALYLCASSLLAGGMGQYFGPGTRLTVT.

This clone was seen just once. The chain is built from TRBV15 and TRBJ2-1; 15 bases line up with TRBD2. Germline-derived CDR1 and CDR2 are LNHNV and YYDKDF (reference sequence). V was pared by 3 bases and J by 7 bases, with 10 bases of the junction left unmatched. The CDR3 has 18 amino acids. CDR3: CATSRGLAGGFDRNEQFF. CDR3 bases: TGTGCCACCAGCAGGGGACTAGCGGGAGGATTTGACCGAAATGAGCAGTTCTTC.

The chain has TRBV6-5 and TRBJ1-1, with D possibly matching TRBD1 (5 bases). V was trimmed by 6 bases and J by 1 base, leaving 15 bases between them. The CDR3 length is 15 residues. Germline CDR1 MNHEY, CDR2 SVGAGI. CDR3 nucleotides: TGTGCCAGCAGCTCCCCTGACAGAAAGAACACTGAAGCTTTCTTT. This codes for CASSSPDRKNTEAFF.

V usage is TRBV27 and J usage is TRBJ2-5; 10 bases are shared with TRBD1. The junction had 7 bases not matched to a gene; V was cut back by 5 bases and J by 4 bases. The CDR3 extends over 15 amino acids. The germline V gene has CDR1 MNHEY and CDR2 SMNVEV (reference sequence). CDR3 region: CASSLTGTGVETQYF. As DNA, the CDR3 is TGTGCCAGCAGTCTCACCGGGACAGGGGTAGAGACCCAGTACTTC.

V usage is TRBV2 and J usage is TRBJ2-2; 10 bases align to TRBD2. Unmatched junction bases numbered 13, after V lost 6 bases and J lost 6 bases. Germline-derived CDR1 and CDR2 are SNHLY and FYNNEI. This CDR3 is built from 17 residues. The DNA for the CDR3 is TGTGCCAGCAGGGAACCGCTAGCGGGAGTTCATCCCGGGGAGCTGTTTTTT. Translating it yields CASREPLAGVHPGELFF.

This chain joins TRBV5-3 and TRBJ2-7, with 14 nucleotides matching TRBD2. TRBV5-3 is designated an ORF whose function remains uncertain. The CDR3 is 18 amino acids. Unmatched junction bases numbered 13, after V lost 2 bases and J lost 6 bases. The CDR3 nucleotides are TGTGCCAGAAGCTTTAGGGGGGCGGGACTAGCGGGAGCAGCCGAGCAGTACTTC. Its translation: CARSFRGAGLAGAAEQYF.

V is TRBV6-5 and J is TRBJ1-1; TRBD1 matches at 8 bases. The trim removed 2 bases at V and 4 bases at J, leaving 0 bases unmatched. The CDR3 runs to 13 residues. In germline, CDR1 is MNHEY, CDR2 SVGAGI. The DNA for the CDR3 is TGTGCCAGCAGTTACACAGGGGGCACTGAAGCTTTCTTT. Protein sequence: CASSYTGGTEAFF.

The chain uses TRBV5-1 and TRBJ1-1; D is ambiguous. The V and J ends lost 0 bases and 1 base respectively, with 13 bases between them. Germline V CDR1 and CDR2: SGHRS, YFSETQ. This CDR3 comprises 16 residues. CDR3 in DNA: TGCGCCAGCAGCTTGGGATCGAGCATTCGGAACACTGAAGCTTTCTTT. Its protein is CASSLGSSIRNTEAFF.

The J gene is TRBJ1-1, the V gene TRBV18; 7 bases line up with TRBD1. CDR3 length equals 17 residues. The trim removed 2 bases at V and 6 bases at J, leaving 15 bases unmatched. The germline gives CDR1 KGHSH, CDR2 LQKENI. CDR3 sequence: CASSPVPFGTETSEAFF. The CDR3 bases are TGTGCCAGCTCACCAGTGCCCTTCGGGACAGAGACATCTGAAGCTTTCTTT. Full variable domain (missing parts from reference TRBV18 and TRBJ1-1): NAGVMQNPRHLVRRRGQEARLRCSPMKGHSHVYWYRQLPEEGLKFMVYLQKENIIDESGMPKERFSAEFPKEGPSILRIQQVVRGDSAAYFCASSPVPFGTETSEAFFGQGTRLTVV.

The chain carries TRBV7-9 and TRBJ2-7, with TRBD2 identical over 8 bases. V lost 5 bases and J lost 2; bases outside the gene matches: 17. The CDR3 runs 18 residues. CDR1 SEHNR and CDR2 FQNEAQ come from the germline V gene (reference sequence). In nucleotides, the CDR3 is TGTGCCAGCAGCGATCGGGTAACCGGGACTAGAGGAGCCTACGAGCAGTACTTC. The encoded protein is CASSDRVTGTRGAYEQYF.

V and J are TRBV2 and TRBJ2-5; possible D gene TRBD2, 5 bases. Between the trimmed V and J ends, which lost 9 bases and 4 bases, there was a span of 9 bases. The length of the CDR3 is 11 residues. Germline CDR1 reads SNHLY; CDR2 reads FYNNEI. The CDR3 loop reads CASAGGETQYF. For the CDR3, the DNA is TGTGCCAGTGCAGGAGGAGAGACCCAGTACTTC.

The V gene is TRBV15, the J gene TRBJ2-7; D might be TRBD1 (7 bases). Germline V CDR1 and CDR2: LNHNV, YYDKDF (reference sequence). CDR3 length: 15 residues. Between the trimmed V and J ends, which lost 1 base and 0 bases, there was a span of 10 bases. The CDR3 sequence is CATSRGRDSSYEQYF. Here the CDR3 DNA reads TGTGCCACCAGCAGAGGGAGGGACAGCTCCTACGAGCAGTACTTC. The variable domain in full, completed from reference TRBV15 and TRBJ2-7, reads DAMVIQNPRYQVTQFGKPVTLSCSQTLNHNVMYWYQQKSSQAPKLLFHYYDKDFNNEADTPDNFQSRRPNTSFCFLDIRSPGLGDTAMYLCATSRGRDSSYEQYFGPGTRLTVT.

This clone came up a few times. The CDR3 nucleotides are TGTGCCTGGAGTCAGGGGAGCTCCTACGAGCAGTACTTC. This gives the protein CAWSQGSSYEQYF. The rearrangement links TRBV30 to TRBJ2-7; D possibly corresponds to TRBD1 (6 bases). Trimming stripped 2 bases from V and 0 bases from J, with 8 bases between. Germline-derived CDR1 and CDR2 are GTSNPN and SVGIG (reference sequence). There are 13 residues in the CDR3. Full variable domain (remainder filled in from reference TRBV30 and TRBJ2-7): SQTIHQWPATLVQPVGSPLSLECTVEGTSNPNLYWYRQAAGRGLQLLFYSVGIGQISSEVPQNLSASRPQDRQFILSSKKLLLSDSGFYLCAWSQGSSYEQYFGPGTRLTVT.

The gene calls are TRBV7-2 and TRBJ2-2; 10 positions match TRBD2. This CDR3 has 17 amino acids. V trimming: 2 bases; J trimming: 4 bases; junction bases outside the gene matches: 7. The germline V gene encodes CDR1 SGHTA and CDR2 FQGNSA. The CDR3 loop reads CASSLLVLAGPTGELFF. The CDR3 nucleotides read TGTGCCAGCAGCTTATTAGTACTAGCGGGACCCACCGGGGAGCTGTTTTTT.

This chain links TRBV6-1 with TRBJ2-1; no definite D call. Deletions cut 5 bases from V and 7 bases from J, with 9 bases between. This CDR3 has 12 residues. CDR1 MNHNS and CDR2 SASEGT come from the germline V gene. The CDR3 protein is CASSLPTNEQFF. For the CDR3, the DNA is TGTGCCAGCAGTCTACCGACAAATGAGCAGTTCTTC.